Each of the 3 T cell receptor beta chains below was sequenced from the same sample in a study of blood T cell repertoires in COVID-19. Data came from immunoSEQ multiplex PCR; TCRdb stores just in-frame clones and leaves some out. The table records approximately 150,000 clones, less than 85% of them present only once. Material: peripheral blood. These receptors were obtained from a woman over 75 with acute or convalescent COVID-19.

The rearrangement uses TRBV30 and TRBJ2-2; TRBD1 matches at 11 bases. Germline V CDR1 and CDR2: GTSNPN, SVGIG (reference sequence). This CDR3 region has 15 residues. Trimming took 3 bases from V and 6 from J; bases not matched to a gene: 6. The CDR3 region has the DNA TGTGCCTGGAGCCTGGACAGGGGGCGCGCCGGGGAGCTGTTTTTT. It specifies CAWSLDRGRAGELFF.

Points on this clone: The germline gene is not matched at one end of the junction; a read error may be the cause. The chain joins TRBV2 to TRBJ1-5; 8 positions match TRBD1. The V gene's germline CDR1 is SNHLY and CDR2 FYNNEI. This CDR3 has 16 amino acids. In DNA form, the CDR3 reads TGTGCCAGCAGAGAAGGACAGGGCCCCAGCAATCAGCCCCAGCATTTT. It translates to CASREGQGPSNQPQHF. Supplemented by reference TRBV2 and TRBJ1-5, the full variable domain reads EPEVTQTPSHQVTQMGQEVILRCVPISNHLYFYWYRQILGQKVEFLVSFYNNEISEKSEIFDDQFSVERPDGSNFTLKIRSTKLEDSAMYFCASREGQGPSNQPQHFGDGTRLSIL.

The V call is TRBV18, the J call TRBJ2-1, with TRBD1 matching 10 bases. The CDR3 runs to 16 residues. V dropped 3 bases and J dropped 2; count of bases not matched to a gene: 4. The germline gives CDR1 KGHSH, CDR2 LQKENI. This chain's CDR3 is CASSPLGQGAYNEQFF. The CDR3 DNA is TGTGCCAGCTCACCGCTTGGACAGGGGGCCTACAATGAGCAGTTCTTC.